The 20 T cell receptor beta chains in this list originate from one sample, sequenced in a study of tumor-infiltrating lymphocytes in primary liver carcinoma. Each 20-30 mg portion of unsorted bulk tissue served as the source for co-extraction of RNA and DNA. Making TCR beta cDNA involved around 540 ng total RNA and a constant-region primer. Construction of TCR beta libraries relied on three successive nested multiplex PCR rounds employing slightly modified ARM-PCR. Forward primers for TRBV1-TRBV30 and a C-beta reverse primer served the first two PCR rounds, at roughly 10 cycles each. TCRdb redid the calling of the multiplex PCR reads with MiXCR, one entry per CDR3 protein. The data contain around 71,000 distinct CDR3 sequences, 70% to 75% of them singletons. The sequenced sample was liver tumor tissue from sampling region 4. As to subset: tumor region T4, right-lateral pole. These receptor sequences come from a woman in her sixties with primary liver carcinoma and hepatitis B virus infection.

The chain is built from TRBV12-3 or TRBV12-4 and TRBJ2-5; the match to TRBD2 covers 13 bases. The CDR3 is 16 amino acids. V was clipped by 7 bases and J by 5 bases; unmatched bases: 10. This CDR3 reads CASNYTSGRAGETQYF. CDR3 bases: TGTGCCAGCAATTACACTAGCGGGAGGGCCGGGGAGACCCAGTACTTC.

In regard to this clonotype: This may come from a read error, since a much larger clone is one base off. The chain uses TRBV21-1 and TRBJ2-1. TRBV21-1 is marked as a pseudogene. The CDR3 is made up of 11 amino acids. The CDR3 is CANSKEDEQFF. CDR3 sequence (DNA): TGTGCCAACAGCAAAGAGGATGAGCAGTTCTTC.

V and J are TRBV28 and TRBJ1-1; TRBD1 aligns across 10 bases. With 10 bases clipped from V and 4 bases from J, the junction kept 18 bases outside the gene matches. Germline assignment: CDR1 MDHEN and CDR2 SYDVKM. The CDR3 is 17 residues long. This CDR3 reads CANGLSRDRGGSTEAFF. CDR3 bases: TGTGCCAACGGTCTCTCCCGGGACAGGGGAGGTTCCACTGAAGCTTTCTTT.

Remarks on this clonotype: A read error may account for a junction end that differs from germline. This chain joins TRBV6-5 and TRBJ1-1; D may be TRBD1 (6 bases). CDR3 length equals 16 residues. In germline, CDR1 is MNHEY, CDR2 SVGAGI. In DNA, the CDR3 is TGTGCCAGCTGGCCCCGTCGGGGGGCGCAGACCACTGATGCTTTCTTT. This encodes CASWPRRGAQTTDAFF.

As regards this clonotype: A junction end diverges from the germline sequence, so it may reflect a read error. CDR3 nucleotides: TGTGCCCTTGGGCGAGGGACAGGGATATCGGGATGGGGAGAGGCCCAGTACTTC. Amino acid sequence: CALGRGTGISGWGEAQYF. This chain uses TRBV30 with TRBJ2-5; 9 nucleotides match TRBD1. CDR1 and CDR2 from the germline V gene are GTSNPN and SVGIG (reference sequence). This CDR3 has 18 amino acids.

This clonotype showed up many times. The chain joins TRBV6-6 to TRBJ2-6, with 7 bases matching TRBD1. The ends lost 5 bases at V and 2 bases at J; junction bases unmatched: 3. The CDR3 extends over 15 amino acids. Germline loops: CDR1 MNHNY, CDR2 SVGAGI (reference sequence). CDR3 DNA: TGTGCCAGCAGTAAGCAGGGGGCTGGGGCCAACGTCCTGACTTTC. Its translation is CASSKQGAGANVLTF.

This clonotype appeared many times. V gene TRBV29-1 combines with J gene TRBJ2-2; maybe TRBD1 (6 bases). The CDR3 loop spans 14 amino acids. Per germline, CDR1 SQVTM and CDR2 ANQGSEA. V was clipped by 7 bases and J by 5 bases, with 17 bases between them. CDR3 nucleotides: TGCAGCGCCGAACGAAGGGGGAAGACCGGGGAGCTGTTTTTT. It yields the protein CSAERRGKTGELFF.

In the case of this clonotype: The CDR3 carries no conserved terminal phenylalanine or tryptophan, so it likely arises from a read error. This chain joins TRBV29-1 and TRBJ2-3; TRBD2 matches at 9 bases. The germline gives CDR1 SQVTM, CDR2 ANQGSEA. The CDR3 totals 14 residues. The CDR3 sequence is CSDAGGIGTDTQYC. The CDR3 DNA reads TGCAGTGATGCGGGAGGGATCGGGACAGATACGCAGTATTGT.

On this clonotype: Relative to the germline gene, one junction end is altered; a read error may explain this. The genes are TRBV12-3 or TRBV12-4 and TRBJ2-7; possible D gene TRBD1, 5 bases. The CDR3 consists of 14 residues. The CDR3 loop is CVSSLRGRSVEQYF. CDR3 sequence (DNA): TGTGTCAGCAGTTTAAGGGGCCGTAGTGTAGAGCAGTACTTC.

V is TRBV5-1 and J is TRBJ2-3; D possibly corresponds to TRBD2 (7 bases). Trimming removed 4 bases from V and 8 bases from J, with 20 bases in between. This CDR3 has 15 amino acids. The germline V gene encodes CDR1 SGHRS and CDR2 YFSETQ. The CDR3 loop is CASSPEGGLWGTQYF. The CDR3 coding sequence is TGCGCCAGCAGCCCTGAGGGGGGGCTTTGGGGTACGCAGTATTTT.

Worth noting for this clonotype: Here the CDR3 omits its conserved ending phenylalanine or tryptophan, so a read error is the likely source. The CDR3 reads CASSSPSVDNEQFL. The DNA of the CDR3 is TGTGCCAGCAGCTCCCCTTCCGTTGACAATGAGCAGTTCCTC. The rearrangement links TRBV11-3 to TRBJ2-1; D uncertain. Germline V CDR1 and CDR2: SGHNT, YENEEA. This CDR3 has 14 amino acids. V lost 4 bases and J lost 5, with 12 bases in between.

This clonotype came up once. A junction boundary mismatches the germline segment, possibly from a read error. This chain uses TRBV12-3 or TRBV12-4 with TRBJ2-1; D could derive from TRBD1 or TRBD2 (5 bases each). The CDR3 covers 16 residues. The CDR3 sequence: CTSSKVVWGSDNEQLF. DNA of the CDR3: TGTACCAGCAGTAAAGTTGTGTGGGGGAGCGATAATGAGCAGCTCTTC.

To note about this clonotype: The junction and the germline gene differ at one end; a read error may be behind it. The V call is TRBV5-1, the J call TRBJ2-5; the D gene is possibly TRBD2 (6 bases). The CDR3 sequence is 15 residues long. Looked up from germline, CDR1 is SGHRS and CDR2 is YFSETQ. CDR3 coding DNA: TGCGTCAGCAACTTGCTCTCCGGGAGCGGGGAGACCCAGTACTTC. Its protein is CVSNLLSGSGETQYF.

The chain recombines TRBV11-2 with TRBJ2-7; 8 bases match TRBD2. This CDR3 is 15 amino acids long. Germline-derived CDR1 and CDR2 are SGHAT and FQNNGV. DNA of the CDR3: TGTACAAGCAGCTTAGATAGGGGACTAGTTCCCGGGCAGTACTTC. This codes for CTSSLDRGLVPGQYF.

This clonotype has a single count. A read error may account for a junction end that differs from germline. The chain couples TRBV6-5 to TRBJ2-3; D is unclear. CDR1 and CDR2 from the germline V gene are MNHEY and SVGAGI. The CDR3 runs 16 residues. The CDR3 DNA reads TGTGCCAGAAGTTACTCCGGATGGTTGAGCACAGATACGCAGTATTTT. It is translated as CARSYSGWLSTDTQYF.

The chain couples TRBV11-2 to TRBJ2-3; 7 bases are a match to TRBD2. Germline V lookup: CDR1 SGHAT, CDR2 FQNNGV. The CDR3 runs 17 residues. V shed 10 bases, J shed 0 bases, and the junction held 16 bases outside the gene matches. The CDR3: CANNLPPREQSTDTQYF. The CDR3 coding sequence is TGTGCCAACAACCTACCCCCGCGGGAGCAGAGCACAGATACGCAGTATTTT.

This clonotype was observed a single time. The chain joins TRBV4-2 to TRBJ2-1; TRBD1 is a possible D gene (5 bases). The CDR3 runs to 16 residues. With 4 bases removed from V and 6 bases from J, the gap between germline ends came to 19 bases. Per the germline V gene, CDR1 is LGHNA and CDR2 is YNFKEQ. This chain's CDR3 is CASSPNDSGSGNEQFF. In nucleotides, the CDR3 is TGTGCCAGCAGCCCGAACGACAGTGGTAGTGGCAATGAGCAGTTCTTC.

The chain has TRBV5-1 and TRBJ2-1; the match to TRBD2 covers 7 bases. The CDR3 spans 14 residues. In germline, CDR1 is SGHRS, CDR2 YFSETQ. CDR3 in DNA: TGCATCAGCAGCTTGGGGGGGGGCTACAATGAGCAGTTCTTC. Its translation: CISSLGGGYNEQFF.

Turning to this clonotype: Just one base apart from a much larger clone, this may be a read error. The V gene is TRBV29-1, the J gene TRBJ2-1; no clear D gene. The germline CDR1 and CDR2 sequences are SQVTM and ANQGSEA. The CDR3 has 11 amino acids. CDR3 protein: CSIETYNKQFF. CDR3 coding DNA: TGCAGCATTGAGACCTACAATAAGCAGTTCTTC.

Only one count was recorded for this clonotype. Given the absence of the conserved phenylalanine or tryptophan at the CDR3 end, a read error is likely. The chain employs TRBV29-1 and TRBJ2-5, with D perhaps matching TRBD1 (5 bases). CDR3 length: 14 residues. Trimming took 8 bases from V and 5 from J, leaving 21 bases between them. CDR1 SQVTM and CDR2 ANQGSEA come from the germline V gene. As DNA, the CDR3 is TGCAGCTCCATGAGGCCCGACAGAGGTGAGACCCAGTACCTC. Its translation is CSSMRPDRGETQYL.